A single T cell receptor beta chain is shown here with its context. As yet, its antigen is unknown. The sample belongs to a study of T cells after yellow fever vaccination. Study overall: Fractions containing few cells were prepared with SMART-Seq v4 Ultra Low Input. Study-level findings and limits: Booster samples showed a return of most primary-vaccination clones (almost 97% CD4, roughly 85% CD8). Clonotypes appearing in both CD4 and CD8 compartments existed, and their share was small.

The CDR3 consists of 16 residues. CDR1 SGHRS and CDR2 YFSETQ come from the germline V gene. V trimming: 0 bases; J trimming: 2 bases; junction bases outside the gene matches: 2. A universal primer site and UMIs were added as TCR cDNA was made by 5'RACE template switching. TCRdb analysed the 5' RACE reads with MiXCR anew, one entry per CDR3 protein. The sample has hundreds of thousands of distinct CDR3 sequences, over 15% seen once. The sequences come from PBMCs, collected before the yellow fever booster vaccination. This TCR came from a man between 18 and 35 years old who received the YFV17D yellow fever vaccine. The chain carries TRBV5-1 and TRBJ2-4, with TRBD1 identical over 10 bases. The DNA for the CDR3 is TGCGCCAGCAGCTTGGCGGGACAGGGGTCCAAAAACATTCAGTACTTC. It yields the protein CASSLAGQGSKNIQYF. Based on the CDR3 plus reference TRBV5-1 and TRBJ2-4, the full variable domain is KAGVTQTPRYLIKTRGQQVTLSCSPISGHRSVSWYQQTPGQGLQFLFEYFSETQRNKGNFPGRFSGRQFSNSRSEMNVSTLELGDSALYLCASSLAGQGSKNIQYFGAGTRLSVL.